A selection of T cell receptor beta chains follows, all from one sample in a study of post-analysis software for immune sequencing data. TCRdb independently ran MiXCR on the PCR reads; one entry per CDR3 protein. Of about 460,000 distinct CDR3 sequences listed, under 55% were seen once; the top ten hold 12%. Sequencing input: blood. Receptor source: a girl aged 10-17 years with multiple sclerosis. The CDR3 runs from the conserved cysteine through the conserved F or W. The D gene is left open where the match is weak. Size tells how often a clone was seen (once, few, many) or the class of an expanded clone, and some rows leave it out.

d_gene	j_gene	v_gene	abundance	CDR3aa
TRBD2	TRBJ2-1	TRBV4-3	NA	CASSRGAGVGGAYNEQFF
NA	TRBJ2-7	TRBV20-1	NA	CSARDPWGERSYEQYF
TRBD1	TRBJ2-7	TRBV20-1	NA	CSARGRDRPTYEQYF
TRBD2	TRBJ2-1	TRBV10-3	few	CAINSLAGVKNEQFF
TRBD2	NA	TRBV24-1	NA	CATSVSGRGIETQYF
TRBD2	TRBJ2-5	TRBV28	few	CASSLSGTTKETQYF
NA	TRBJ2-1	TRBV28	few	CASSPPVGAHEQFF
NA	NA	TRBV4-2	NA	CASSPGGSVINQETQFF
NA	TRBJ1-5	TRBV6-6	NA	CASSYAGNQPQHF
TRBD2	TRBJ2-7	TRBV28	NA	CASQRDYEQYF
TRBD2	TRBJ2-1	TRBV20-1	few	CSARRLAGPPYNEQFF
TRBD1	TRBJ2-3	TRBV27	NA	CASSPTGGGGTQYF
NA	TRBJ1-2	TRBV5-1	NA	CASSTFFSGYTF
TRBD1	TRBJ2-7	TRBV20-1	few	CSASPGTVYEQYF
TRBD2	TRBJ2-5	TRBV6-5	NA	CARSYLAGVETQYF
NA	TRBJ1-5	TRBV2	NA	CASSVPGGVNQPQHF
NA	TRBJ2-7	TRBV27	few	CASSLTTSYEQYF
TRBD2	TRBJ2-1	TRBV18	NA	CASSPVGGRPNNEQFF
NA	TRBJ2-1	TRBV4-2	NA	CASSQVRSGGDEQFF
NA	TRBJ2-1	TRBV7-2	NA	CASSLGTTVGGEQFF
NA	TRBJ2-5	TRBV5-1	NA	CASSLSSTQETQYF
TRBD1	TRBJ1-2	TRBV20-1	NA	CSATDRGRWGYTF
NA	TRBJ1-1	TRBV12-3/TRBV12-4	NA	CASSLTRLDTEAFF
TRBD1	TRBJ1-3	TRBV7-9	NA	CASSLPSTGVRADTIYF
NA	TRBJ2-6	TRBV29-1	NA	CSVEVRAPYHSGANVLTF
TRBD2	TRBJ2-1	TRBV2	NA	CASKDQLAGYNEQFF
NA	TRBJ2-5	TRBV25-1	NA	CASSENPGWGVTQYF
TRBD1	TRBJ2-7	TRBV5-1	NA	CASSLGGSRTGNYEQYF
NA	TRBJ2-5	TRBV7-6	NA	CAGSPAGQRETQYF
NA	TRBJ2-2	TRBV12-3/TRBV12-4	NA	CASTPRANSNTGELFF
TRBD2	TRBJ2-1	TRBV6-5	NA	CASSWGGNNEQFF
TRBD2	TRBJ2-7	TRBV3-1	NA	CASSSTKSGLRSYEQYF
TRBD2	TRBJ2-1	TRBV7-3	NA	CASSPGGGLAGSNEQFF
TRBD2	TRBJ2-1	TRBV20-1	NA	CSATPRSGRGGEQFF
NA	TRBJ1-1	TRBV7-9	once	CASSPVVEAFF
TRBD1	TRBJ2-1	TRBV9	few	CASSARQGEGNEQFF
NA	TRBJ2-7	TRBV20-1	NA	CSARESGRPDEQYF
NA	TRBJ2-7	TRBV10-2	NA	CASSESSRGNNEQYF
TRBD2	TRBJ2-7	TRBV4-1	NA	CASSQNAGDPYEQYF
TRBD1	TRBJ1-1	TRBV5-1	NA	CASSSEDRGHPEAFF